This T cell receptor (beta chain) was identified during a study of blood T cells in healthy people across ages. General study findings and limits: Those diversity estimates obtained from one million T cells were thought to be underestimates.

A second PCR, run for about 6 to 11 cycles, used a sample-barcoded 5' primer plus a J-beta primer mix. TCRdb redid the calling of the 5' RACE reads with MiXCR, one entry per CDR3 protein. The sample contains about 680,000 distinct CDR3 sequences, around 48% of which appear only once. Every participating donor contributed about 10 milliliters of peripheral blood through a draw. In this sample, this clonotype turned up a few times. Its matching antigen is unknown. The clonotype was recovered from a woman in her sixties or seventies in good health. Sequencing was carried out using blood.

The CDR3: CSVEAQGGGLSTGELFF. The CDR3 DNA sequence: TGCAGCGTTGAAGCCCAAGGGGGGGGACTTTCCACCGGGGAGCTGTTTTTT. V usage is TRBV29-1 and J usage is TRBJ2-2; possibly TRBD2 for D (7 bases). The CDR3 has 17 residues. CDR1 and CDR2 from the germline V gene are SQVTM and ANQGSEA. V gave up 1 base and J gave up 4 bases, with 19 bases separating them.